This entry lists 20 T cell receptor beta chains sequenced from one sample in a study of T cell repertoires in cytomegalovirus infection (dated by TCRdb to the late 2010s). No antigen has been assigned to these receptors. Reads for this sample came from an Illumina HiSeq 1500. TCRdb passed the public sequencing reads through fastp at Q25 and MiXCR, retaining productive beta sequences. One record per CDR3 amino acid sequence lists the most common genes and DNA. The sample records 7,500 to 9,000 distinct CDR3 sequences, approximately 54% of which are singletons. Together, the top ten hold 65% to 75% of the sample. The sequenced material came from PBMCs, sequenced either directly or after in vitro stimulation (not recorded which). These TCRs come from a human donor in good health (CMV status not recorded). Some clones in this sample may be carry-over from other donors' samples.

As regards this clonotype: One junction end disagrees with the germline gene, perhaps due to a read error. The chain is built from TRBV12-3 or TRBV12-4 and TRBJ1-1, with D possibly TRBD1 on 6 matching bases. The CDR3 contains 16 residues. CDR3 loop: CASILRGSKQGTEAVF. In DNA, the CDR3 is TGTGCCAGCATCCTAAGGGGTTCCAAACAGGGCACTGAAGCTGTCTTT.

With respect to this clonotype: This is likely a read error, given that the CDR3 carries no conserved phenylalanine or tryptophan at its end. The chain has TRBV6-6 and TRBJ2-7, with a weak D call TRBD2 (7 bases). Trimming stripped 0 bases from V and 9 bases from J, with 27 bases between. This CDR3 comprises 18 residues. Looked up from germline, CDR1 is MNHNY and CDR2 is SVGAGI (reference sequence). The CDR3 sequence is CASSYSSKGEGQPSAQYY. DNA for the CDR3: TGTGCCAGCAGTTACTCCTCTAAGGGGGAGGGCCAACCCTCCGCGCAGTACTAC.

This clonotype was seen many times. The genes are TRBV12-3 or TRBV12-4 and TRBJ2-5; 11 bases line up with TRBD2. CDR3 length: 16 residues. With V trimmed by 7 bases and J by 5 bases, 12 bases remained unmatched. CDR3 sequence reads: CASTLPLAGGVETQYF. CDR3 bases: TGTGCCAGCACCCTGCCTTTAGCGGGAGGGGTCGAGACCCAGTACTTC.

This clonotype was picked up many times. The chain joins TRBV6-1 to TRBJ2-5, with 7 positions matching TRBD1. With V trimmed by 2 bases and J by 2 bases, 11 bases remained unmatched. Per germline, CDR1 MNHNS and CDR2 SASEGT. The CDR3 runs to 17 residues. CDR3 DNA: TGTGCCAGCAGTGAATTTCGTAGTCGGGGACAGCAAGAGACCCAGTACTTC. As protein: CASSEFRSRGQQETQYF.

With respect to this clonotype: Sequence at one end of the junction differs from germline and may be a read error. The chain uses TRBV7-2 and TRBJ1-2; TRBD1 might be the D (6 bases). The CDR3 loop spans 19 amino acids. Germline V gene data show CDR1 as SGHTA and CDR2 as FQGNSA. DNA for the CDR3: TGTGCCAGCAGCTTAGGGGACGTCAATCCGACAGGTTTGGTTAGTTGCTACCCCTTC. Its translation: CASSLGDVNPTGLVSCYPF. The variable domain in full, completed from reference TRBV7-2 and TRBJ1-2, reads GAGVSQSPSNKVTEKGKDVELRCDPISGHTALYWYRQSLGQGLEFLIYFQGNSAPDKSGLPSDRFSAERTGGSVSTLTIQRTQQEDSAVYLCASSLGDVNPTGLVSCYPFGSGTRLTVV.

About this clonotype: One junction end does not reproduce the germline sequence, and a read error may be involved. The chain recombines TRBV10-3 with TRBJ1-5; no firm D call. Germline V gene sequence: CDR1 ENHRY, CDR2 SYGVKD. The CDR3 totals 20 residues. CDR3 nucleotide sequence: TGTGCCATCATTGAGTCGGAACAGTGGAGTGACGAGACTCGCACTCAGCCCCAGCATTTT. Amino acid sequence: CAIIESEQWSDETRTQPQHF.

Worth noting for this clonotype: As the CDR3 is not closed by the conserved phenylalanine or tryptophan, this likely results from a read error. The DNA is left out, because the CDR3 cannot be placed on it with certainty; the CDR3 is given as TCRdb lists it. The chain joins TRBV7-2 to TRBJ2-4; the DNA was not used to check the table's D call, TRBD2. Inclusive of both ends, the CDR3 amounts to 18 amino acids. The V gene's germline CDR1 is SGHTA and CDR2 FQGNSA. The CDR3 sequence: CASSLTGTSGLAKNIPYL.

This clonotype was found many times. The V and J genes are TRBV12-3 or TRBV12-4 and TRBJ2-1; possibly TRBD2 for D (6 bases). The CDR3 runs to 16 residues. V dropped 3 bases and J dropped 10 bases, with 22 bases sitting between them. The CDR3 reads CASSFPWGTYSSEQFF. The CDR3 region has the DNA TGTGCCAGCAGTTTTCCGTGGGGGACTTATTCATCGGAGCAGTTCTTC.

The CDR3, as DNA: TGTGCCATTAGGTACGGACAGGAGGGTATTGAAGCTTTCTTT. Its translation: CAIRYGQEGIEAFF. The V call is TRBV6-1, the J call TRBJ1-1; TRBD1 matches 7 bases. Germline assignment: CDR1 MNHNS and CDR2 SASEGT. The CDR3 covers 14 residues. V lost 10 bases to trimming and J lost 7 bases; unmatched junction nucleotides: 15.

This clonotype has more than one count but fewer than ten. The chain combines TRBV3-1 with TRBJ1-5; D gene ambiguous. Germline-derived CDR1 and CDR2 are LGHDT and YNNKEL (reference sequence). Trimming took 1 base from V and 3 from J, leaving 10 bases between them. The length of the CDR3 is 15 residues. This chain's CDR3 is CASSQAGNNNQPQHF. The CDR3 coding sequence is TGTGCCAGCAGCCAAGCGGGGAATAACAATCAGCCCCAGCATTTT.

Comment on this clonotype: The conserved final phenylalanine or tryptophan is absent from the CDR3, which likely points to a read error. Here the CDR3 reads CASHGETQYV. CDR3 DNA sequence: TGTGCCAGTCACGGAGAGACGCAGTATGTG. This chain connects TRBV27 to TRBJ2-3; D not resolved. This CDR3 has 10 residues. CDR1 and CDR2 (germline): MNHEY, SMNVEV (reference sequence). Trimming removed 9 bases at V and 9 bases at J, with 10 bases between.

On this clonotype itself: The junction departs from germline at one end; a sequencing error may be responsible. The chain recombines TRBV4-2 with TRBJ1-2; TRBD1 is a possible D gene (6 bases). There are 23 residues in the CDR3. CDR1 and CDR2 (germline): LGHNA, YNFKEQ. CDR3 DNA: TGTGCCAGCAGCCAAGCAGGGGTTGACAGTGTCGAACTAATCCTAAAGCTAAACTATGGCTACACATTC. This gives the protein CASSQAGVDSVELILKLNYGYTF.

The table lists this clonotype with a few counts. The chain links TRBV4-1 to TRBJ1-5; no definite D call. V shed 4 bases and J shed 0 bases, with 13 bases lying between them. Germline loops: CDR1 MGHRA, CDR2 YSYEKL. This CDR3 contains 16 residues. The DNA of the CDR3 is TGCGCCAGCAGCCCCCGGACGGTAGATAGCAATCAGCCCCAGCATTTT. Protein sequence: CASSPRTVDSNQPQHF.

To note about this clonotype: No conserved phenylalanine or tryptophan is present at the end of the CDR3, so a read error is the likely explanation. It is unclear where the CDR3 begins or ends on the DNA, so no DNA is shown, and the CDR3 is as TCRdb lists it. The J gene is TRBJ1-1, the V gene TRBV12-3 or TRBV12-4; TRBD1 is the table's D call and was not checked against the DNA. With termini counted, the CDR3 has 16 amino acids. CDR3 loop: CASILRVSKQGTEAVL.

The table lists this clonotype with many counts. CDR3 sequence (DNA): TGTGCCACAACCGGACCAGGGGCCGGGGAGCTGTTTTTT. It yields the protein CATTGPGAGELFF. The rearrangement uses TRBV12-3 or TRBV12-4 and TRBJ2-2; the D gene is possibly TRBD1 (6 bases). Trimming shortened V by 10 bases and J by 6 bases, and 15 bases separated the two germline ends. The CDR3 covers 13 residues.

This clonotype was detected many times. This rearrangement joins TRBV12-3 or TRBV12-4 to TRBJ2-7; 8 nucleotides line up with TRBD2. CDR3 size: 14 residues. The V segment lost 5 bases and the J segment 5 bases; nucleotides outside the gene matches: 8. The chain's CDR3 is CASSPSGGPNEQYF. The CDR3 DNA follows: TGTGCCAGCAGTCCCTCGGGGGGGCCTAACGAGCAGTACTTC.

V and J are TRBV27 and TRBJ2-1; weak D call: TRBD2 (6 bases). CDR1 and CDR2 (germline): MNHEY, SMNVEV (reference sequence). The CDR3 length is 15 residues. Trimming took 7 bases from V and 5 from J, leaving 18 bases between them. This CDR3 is CASKTWGRENNEQFF. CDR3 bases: TGTGCCAGCAAAACCTGGGGACGGGAGAACAATGAGCAGTTCTTC.

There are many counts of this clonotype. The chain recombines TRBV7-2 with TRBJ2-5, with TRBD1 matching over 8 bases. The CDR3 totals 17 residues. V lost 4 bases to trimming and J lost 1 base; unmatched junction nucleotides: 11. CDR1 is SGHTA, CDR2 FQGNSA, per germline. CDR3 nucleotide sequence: TGTGCCAGCAGCTCTTTTGGACAGGGCGGGTTCCAAGAGACCCAGTACTTC. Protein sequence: CASSSFGQGGFQETQYF.

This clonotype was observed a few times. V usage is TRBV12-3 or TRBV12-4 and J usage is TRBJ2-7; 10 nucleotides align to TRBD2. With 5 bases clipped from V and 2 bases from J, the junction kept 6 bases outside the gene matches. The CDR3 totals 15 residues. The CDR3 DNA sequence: TGTGCCAGCAGTCGAGTAGCGGGAGGCCCCTACGAGCAGTACTTC. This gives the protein CASSRVAGGPYEQYF.

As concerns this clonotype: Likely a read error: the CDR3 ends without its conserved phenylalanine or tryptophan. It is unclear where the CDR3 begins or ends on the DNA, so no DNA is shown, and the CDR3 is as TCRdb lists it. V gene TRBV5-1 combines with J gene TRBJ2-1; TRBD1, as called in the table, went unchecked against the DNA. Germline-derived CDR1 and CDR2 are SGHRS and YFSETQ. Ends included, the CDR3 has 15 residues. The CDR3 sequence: CASSLFSTGCNEQSV.